This TCR beta chain was sequenced during a study of T cell responses to AZD1222 COVID-19 vaccine. Points from the study as a whole: Most donors were white British, females outnumbered males, and clonal diversity was possibly underestimated. Just a handful of people given AZD1222 tested seropositive at baseline. The span of vaccine-associated CD4 TCRs extended across spike, with dominance at 160-218 and 743-854.

As regards this clone: The antigen is unknown.

Generated by immunoSEQ multiplex PCR, the TCRdb table keeps only in-frame clones and is missing some. Counted here are 110,000 to 150,000 clones, around 90% occurring once; the ten biggest clones make up 2.9%. Per germline, CDR1 KGHSH and CDR2 LQKENI. This CDR3 is built from 18 residues. J lost 3 bases, V lost 6 bases, and 18 bases had no gene match. This sequence originates from an adult in good health. The chain uses TRBV18 and TRBJ1-1, with 8 positions matching TRBD1. The source material was peripheral blood, sampled on day 0 of AZD1222 vaccination. CDR3 nucleotide sequence: TGTGCCAGCTCTCACCACCGGCTTCAGGGGGCGGTGGACACTGAAGCTTTCTTT. It specifies CASSHHRLQGAVDTEAFF.